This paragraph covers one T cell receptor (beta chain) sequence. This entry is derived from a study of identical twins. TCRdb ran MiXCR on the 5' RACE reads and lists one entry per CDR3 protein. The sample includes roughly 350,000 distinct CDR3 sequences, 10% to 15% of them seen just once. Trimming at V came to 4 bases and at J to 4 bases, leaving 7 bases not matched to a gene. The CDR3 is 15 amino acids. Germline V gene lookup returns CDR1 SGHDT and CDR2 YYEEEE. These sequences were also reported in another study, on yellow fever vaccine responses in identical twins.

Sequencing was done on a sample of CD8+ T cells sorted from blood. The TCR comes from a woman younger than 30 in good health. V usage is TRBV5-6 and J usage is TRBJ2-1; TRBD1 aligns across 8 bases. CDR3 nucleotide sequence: TGTGCCAGCAGCCCAGGGGGCGGCGGTTACAATGAGCAGTTCTTC. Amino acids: CASSPGGGGYNEQFF.